This T cell receptor (beta chain) derives from a study of blood T cell repertoires in COVID-19. The protocol was immunoSEQ multiplex PCR, while the TCRdb copy is restricted to in-frame clones and leaves out a portion. The sample contains about 400,000 clones, roughly 89% of which appear only once. The CDR3 runs to 14 residues. The V and J ends lost 6 bases and 6 bases, in that order; junction bases with no gene match: 10. Germline-derived CDR1 and CDR2 are LGHDT and YNNKEL (reference sequence). The sequencing input was PBMCs or T cells enriched from blood (not recorded which). The rearrangement uses TRBV3-1 (or the pseudogene TRBV3-2) and TRBJ1-1; TRBD1 aligns across 7 bases. The source of this sequence is a woman in her fifties or sixties who had recovered from COVID-19. CDR3 in amino acids: CASRSAGGIAEAFF. The CDR3 coding sequence is TGTGCCAGCAGGTCGGCAGGGGGAATAGCTGAAGCTTTCTTT.